The TCR beta chain under discussion was sequenced for a study of blood T cell repertoires in COVID-19 (dated by TCRdb to the early 2020s). Concerning the study at large: Collaborator samples came from the United States, Italy and Spain and covered acute and convalescent phases of COVID-19. Samples were obtained from the ongoing ImmuneRACE study (first 160 participants) and from roughly 1,300 subjects provided by 6 global collaborators. The material from the prospective study consisted of cDNA or gDNA derived from T cells, B-cell-depleted T cells, or PBMCs. The sample metadata nearly always contained a de-identified subject ID, COVID-19 status, age in years and sex. HLA class I and class II types, where available, came from metadata supplied by the sample provider rather than from assay-based typing. The dataset comprised deeply sampled blood TCRbeta repertoires from subjects exposed to, actively infected with, or recovered from COVID-19. The repertoires were released in a freely available public database intended as a resource for research on the immune response to SARS-CoV-2.

As to this clone: The antigen this receptor binds is unknown. Base-call qualities are not available, and no considerably larger clone is one nucleotide away.

TCRbeta CDR3 regions were amplified from genomic DNA using the immunoSEQ Assay, a bias-controlled multiplex PCR. On the authors' methods: The number of nucleated cells in each sample was estimated by amplification of reference gene primers within the assay. Sequence reads were collapsed and filtered to measure the absolute abundance of every unique TCRbeta CDR3 rearrangement. For each sample, productive Simpson clonality was calculated as the square root of Simpson's diversity index over productive rearrangements. TCRdb carries this immuneACCESS record with in-frame sequences only. Its versions omit some clonotypes, under half of them owing to an unresolved V gene in the studies checked, with the rest unexplained. The V and J calls and clone size were taken over from that table, and D and trimming were inferred from the DNA. The sample includes about 130,000 clones, with roughly three quarters observed a single time. The top ten clones comprise under 2.5% of the sample.

The collaborating institutions used their own protocols to collect whole blood in K2EDTA tubes. For TCRbeta analysis, collaborators shipped samples as frozen whole blood, isolated PBMCs, or DNA extracted from either of those sample types. Overall study outcomes, separate from this receptor: The amount of clinical and demographic metadata varied by source and participant and was provided uncurated.

Inclusive of the bounding cysteine and phenylalanine, the CDR3 is 15 residues long. The kept DNA is CDR3 alone, 45 bases in frame from the first base. V is clipped by 3 bases and J by 4 bases, and the sequence between their germline boundaries is 13 bases long. Based on the germline V gene (reference sequence), the CDR1 and CDR2 sequences are LNHNV and YYDKDF. The TCR sequence derives from a woman aged 70-85 years with acute or convalescent COVID-19. The specimen was peripheral blood. Rearrangement joined TRBV15 to TRBJ2-1; TRBD2 is perhaps the D gene, given 6 matching bases. The sequenced DNA is TGTGCCACCAGCAGGTCCGGGACTCAATACAATGAGCAGTTCTTC. This codes for CATSRSGTQYNEQFF.